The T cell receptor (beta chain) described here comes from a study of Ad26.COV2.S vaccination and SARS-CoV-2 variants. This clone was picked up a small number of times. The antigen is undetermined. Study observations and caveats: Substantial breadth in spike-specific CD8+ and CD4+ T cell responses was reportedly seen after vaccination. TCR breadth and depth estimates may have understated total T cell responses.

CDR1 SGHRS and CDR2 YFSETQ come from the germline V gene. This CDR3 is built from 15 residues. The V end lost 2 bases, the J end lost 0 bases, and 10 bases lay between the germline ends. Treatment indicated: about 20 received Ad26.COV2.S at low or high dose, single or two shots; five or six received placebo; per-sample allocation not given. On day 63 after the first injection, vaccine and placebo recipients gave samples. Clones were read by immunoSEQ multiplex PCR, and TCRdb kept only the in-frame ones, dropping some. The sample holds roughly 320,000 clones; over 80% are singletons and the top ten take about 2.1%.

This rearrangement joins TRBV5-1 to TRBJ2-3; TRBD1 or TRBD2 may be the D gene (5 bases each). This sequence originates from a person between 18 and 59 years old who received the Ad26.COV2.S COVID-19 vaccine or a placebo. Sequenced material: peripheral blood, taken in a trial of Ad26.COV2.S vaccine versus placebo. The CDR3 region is CASSFRDQSTDTQYF. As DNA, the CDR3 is TGCGCCAGCAGCTTCCGGGACCAGAGCACAGATACGCAGTATTTT.